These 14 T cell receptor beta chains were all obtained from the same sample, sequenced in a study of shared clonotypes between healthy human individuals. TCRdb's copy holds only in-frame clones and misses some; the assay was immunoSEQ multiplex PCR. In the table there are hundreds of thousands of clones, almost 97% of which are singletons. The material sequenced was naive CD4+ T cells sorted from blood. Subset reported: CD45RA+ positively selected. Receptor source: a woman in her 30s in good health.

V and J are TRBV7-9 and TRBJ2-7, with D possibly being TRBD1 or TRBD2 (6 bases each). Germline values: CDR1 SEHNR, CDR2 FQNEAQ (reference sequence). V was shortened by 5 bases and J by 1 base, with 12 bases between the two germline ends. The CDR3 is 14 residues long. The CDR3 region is CASSKGGTSYEQYF. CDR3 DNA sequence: TGTGCCAGCAGCAAAGGGGGGACATCCTACGAGCAGTACTTC.

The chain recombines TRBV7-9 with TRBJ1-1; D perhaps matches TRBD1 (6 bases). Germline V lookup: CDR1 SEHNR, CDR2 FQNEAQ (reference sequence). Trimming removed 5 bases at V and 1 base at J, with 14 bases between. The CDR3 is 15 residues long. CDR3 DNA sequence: TGTGCCAGCAGCCCACCGGGACACAAGAACACTGAAGCTTTCTTT. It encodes CASSPPGHKNTEAFF. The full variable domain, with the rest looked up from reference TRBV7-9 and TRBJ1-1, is DTGVSQNPRHKITKRGQNVTFRCDPISEHNRLYWYRQTLGQGPEFLTYFQNEAQLEKSRLLSDRFSAERPKGSFSTLEIQRTEQGDSAMYLCASSPPGHKNTEAFFGQGTRLTVV.

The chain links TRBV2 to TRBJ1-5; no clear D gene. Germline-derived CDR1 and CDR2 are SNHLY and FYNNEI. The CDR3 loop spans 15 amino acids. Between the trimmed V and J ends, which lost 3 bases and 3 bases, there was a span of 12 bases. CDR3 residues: CASSDQQRINQPQHF. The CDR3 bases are TGTGCCAGCAGTGATCAACAGCGAATCAATCAGCCCCAGCATTTT.

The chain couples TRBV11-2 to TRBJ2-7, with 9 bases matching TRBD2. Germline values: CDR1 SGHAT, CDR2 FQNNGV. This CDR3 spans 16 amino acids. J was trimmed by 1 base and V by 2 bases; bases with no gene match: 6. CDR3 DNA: TGTGCCAGCAGCTTACTAACTAGCGGGCCTTCCTACGAGCAGTACTTC. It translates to CASSLLTSGPSYEQYF.

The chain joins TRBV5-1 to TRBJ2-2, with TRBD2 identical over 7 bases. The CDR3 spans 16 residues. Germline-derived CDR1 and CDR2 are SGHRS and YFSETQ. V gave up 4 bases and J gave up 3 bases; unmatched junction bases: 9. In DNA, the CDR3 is TGCGCCAGCAGCCCGTGGACTAGTCGGGACACCGGGGAGCTGTTTTTT. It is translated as CASSPWTSRDTGELFF.

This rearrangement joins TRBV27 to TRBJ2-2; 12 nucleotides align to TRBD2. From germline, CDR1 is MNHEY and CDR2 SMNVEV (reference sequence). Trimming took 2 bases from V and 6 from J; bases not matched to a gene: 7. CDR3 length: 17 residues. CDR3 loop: CASSLGLAGGRAGELFF. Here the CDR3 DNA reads TGTGCCAGCAGTTTAGGTCTAGCGGGAGGGCGGGCCGGGGAGCTGTTTTTT.

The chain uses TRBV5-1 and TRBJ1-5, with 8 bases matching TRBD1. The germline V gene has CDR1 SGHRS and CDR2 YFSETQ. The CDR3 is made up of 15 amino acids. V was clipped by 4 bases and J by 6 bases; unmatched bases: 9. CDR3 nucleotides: TGCGCCAGCAGCGAAGGGACAGGAGGCCTTCAGCCCCAGCATTTT. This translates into CASSEGTGGLQPQHF.

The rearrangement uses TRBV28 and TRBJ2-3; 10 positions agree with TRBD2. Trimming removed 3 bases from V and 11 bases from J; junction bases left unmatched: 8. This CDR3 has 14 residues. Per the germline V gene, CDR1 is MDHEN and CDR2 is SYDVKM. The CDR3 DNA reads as TGTGCCAGCAGTTTCCCCACTAGCGGGACCCAGCAGTATTTT. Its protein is CASSFPTSGTQQYF.

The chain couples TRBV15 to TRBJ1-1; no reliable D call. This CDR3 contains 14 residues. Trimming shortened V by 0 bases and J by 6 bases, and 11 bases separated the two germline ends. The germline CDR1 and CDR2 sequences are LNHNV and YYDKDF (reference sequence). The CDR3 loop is CATSRDWPGAEAFF. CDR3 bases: TGTGCCACCAGCAGAGATTGGCCAGGAGCTGAAGCTTTCTTT.

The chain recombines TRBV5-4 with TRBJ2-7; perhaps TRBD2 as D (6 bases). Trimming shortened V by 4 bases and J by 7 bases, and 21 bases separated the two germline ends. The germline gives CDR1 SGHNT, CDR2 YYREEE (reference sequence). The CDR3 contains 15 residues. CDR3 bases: TGTGCCAGCAGCCTACGAGGAGGGACCGCGAGAGAGCAGTACTTC. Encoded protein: CASSLRGGTAREQYF.

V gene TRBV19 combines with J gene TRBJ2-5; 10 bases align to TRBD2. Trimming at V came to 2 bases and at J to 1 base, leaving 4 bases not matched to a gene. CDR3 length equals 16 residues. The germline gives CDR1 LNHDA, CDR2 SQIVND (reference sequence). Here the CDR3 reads CASSILASGSQETQYF. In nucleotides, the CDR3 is TGTGCCAGTAGTATACTGGCTAGCGGGAGCCAAGAGACCCAGTACTTC.

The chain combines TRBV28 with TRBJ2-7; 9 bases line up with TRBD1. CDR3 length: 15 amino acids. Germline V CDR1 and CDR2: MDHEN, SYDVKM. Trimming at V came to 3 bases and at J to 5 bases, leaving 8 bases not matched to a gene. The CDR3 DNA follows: TGTGCCAGCAGTTTGGCGGGACAGGGAGTCCACGAGCAGTACTTC. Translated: CASSLAGQGVHEQYF.

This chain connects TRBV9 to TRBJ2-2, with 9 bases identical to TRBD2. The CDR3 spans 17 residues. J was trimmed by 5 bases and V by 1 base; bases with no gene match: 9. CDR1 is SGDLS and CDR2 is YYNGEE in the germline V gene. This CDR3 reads CASSVSPAGGWTGELFF. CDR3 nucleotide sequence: TGTGCCAGCAGCGTAAGCCCAGCGGGAGGCTGGACCGGGGAGCTGTTTTTT.

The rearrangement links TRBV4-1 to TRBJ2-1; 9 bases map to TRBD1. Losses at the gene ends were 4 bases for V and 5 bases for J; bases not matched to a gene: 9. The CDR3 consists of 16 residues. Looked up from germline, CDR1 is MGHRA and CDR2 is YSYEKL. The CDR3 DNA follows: TGCGCCAGCAGCCCAGGGACAGGGATTTCTAACAATGAGCAGTTCTTC. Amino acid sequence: CASSPGTGISNNEQFF.